This TCR beta chain was sequenced for a study of control samples from healthy donors and cancer patients. Trimming shortened V by 6 bases and J by 6 bases, and 14 bases separated the two germline ends. Germline V gene sequence: CDR1 MNHEY, CDR2 SVGAGI. The CDR3 length is 13 residues. Libraries were prepared by immunoSEQ multiplex PCR; TCRdb keeps only in-frame clonotypes and omits some of them. The data show about 410,000 clones, with approximately 90% seen just once and more than 6% held by the top ten. This clone was seen a handful of times. Input material: PBMCs. The TCR comes from a man aged 35 to 55 with head and neck cancer. The chain recombines TRBV6-5 with TRBJ1-1; D ambiguous. The CDR3 is CASRSNGRPEAFF. CDR3 in DNA: TGTGCCAGCAGATCTAATGGGCGCCCTGAAGCTTTCTTT.